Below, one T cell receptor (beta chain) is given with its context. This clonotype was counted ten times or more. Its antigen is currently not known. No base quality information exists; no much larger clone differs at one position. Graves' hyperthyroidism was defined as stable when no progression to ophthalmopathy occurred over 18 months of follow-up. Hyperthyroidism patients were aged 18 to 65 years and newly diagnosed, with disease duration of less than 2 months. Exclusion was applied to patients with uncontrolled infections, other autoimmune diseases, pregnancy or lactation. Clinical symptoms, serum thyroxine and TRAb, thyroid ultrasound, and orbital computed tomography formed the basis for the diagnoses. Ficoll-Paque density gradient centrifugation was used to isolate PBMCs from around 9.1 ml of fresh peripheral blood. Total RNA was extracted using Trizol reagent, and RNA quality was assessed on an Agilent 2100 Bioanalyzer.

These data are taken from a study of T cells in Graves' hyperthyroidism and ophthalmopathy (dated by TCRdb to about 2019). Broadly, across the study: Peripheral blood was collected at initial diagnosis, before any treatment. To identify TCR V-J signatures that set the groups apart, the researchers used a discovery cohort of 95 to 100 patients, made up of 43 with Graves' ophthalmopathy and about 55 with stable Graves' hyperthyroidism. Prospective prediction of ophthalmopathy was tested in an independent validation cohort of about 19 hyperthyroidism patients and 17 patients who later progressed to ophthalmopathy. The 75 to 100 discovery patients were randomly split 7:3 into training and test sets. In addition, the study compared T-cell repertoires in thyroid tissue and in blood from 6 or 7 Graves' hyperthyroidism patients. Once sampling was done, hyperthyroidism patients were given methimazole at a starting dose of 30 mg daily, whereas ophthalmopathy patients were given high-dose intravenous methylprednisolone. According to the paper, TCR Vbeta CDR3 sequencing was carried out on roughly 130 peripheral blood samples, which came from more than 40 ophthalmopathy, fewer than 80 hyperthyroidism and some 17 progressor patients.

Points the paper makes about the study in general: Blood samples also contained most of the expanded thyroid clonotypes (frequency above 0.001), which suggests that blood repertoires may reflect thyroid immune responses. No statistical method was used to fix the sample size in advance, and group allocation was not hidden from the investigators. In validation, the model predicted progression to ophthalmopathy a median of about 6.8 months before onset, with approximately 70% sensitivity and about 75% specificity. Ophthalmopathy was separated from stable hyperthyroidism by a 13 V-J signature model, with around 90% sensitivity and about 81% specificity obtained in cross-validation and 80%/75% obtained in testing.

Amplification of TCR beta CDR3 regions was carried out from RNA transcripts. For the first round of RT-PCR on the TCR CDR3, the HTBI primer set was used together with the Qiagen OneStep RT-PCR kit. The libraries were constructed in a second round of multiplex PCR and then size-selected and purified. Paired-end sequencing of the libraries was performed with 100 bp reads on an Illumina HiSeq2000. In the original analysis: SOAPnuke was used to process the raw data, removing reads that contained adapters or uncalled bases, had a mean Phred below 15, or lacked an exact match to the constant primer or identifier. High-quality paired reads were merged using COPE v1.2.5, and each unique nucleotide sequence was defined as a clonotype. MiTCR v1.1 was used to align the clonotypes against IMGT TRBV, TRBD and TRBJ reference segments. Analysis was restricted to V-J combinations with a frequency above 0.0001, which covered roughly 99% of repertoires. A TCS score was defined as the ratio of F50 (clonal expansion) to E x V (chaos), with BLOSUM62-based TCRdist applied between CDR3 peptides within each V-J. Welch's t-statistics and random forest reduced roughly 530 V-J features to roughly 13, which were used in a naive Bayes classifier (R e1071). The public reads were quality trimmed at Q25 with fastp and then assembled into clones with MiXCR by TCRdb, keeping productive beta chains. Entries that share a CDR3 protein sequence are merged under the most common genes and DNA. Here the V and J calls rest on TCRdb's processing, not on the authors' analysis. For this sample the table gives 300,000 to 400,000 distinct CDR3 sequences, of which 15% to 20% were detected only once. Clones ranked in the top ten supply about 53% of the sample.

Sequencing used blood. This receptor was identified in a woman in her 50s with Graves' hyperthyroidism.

The CDR3 amino acid sequence is: CASSPPGGYEQYF. The DNA is as follows: TGTGCCAGCTCACCACCAGGAGGTTACGAGCAGTACTTC. The rearranged segments are TRBV18 and TRBJ2-7; TRBD2 is perhaps the D gene, given 5 matching bases. The germline V gene encodes CDR1 KGHSH and CDR2 LQKENI. Including cysteine and phenylalanine, the CDR3 has 13 amino acids. Only the CDR3 portion is preserved as DNA: 39 bases, with reading frame beginning at the first base. V and J lose 0 bases and 4 bases, and a span of 7 bases separates them.